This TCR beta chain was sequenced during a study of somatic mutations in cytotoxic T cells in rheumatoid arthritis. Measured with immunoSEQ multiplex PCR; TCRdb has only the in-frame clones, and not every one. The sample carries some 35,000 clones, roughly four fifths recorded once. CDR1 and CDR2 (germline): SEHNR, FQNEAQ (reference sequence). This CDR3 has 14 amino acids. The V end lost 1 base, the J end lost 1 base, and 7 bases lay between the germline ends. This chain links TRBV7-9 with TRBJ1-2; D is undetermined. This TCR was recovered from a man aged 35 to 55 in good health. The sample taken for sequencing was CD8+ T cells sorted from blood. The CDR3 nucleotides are TGTGCCAGCAGCTTAGACAGCTTTAACTATGGCTACACCTTC. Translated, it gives CASSLDSFNYGYTF.